This T cell receptor (beta chain) is from a study of T cell changes during pregnancy in multiple sclerosis. Germline loops: CDR1 MNHEY, CDR2 SMNVEV (reference sequence). The CDR3 covers 15 residues. Between the trimmed V and J ends, which lost 0 bases and 8 bases, there was a span of 13 bases. The table came from immunoSEQ multiplex PCR; TCRdb's copy has only in-frame clones and leaves some out. The sample lists around 70,000 clones, about 89% occurring once. The TCR was taken from a female donor with multiple sclerosis, enrolled in a pregnancy study. Sequencing used peripheral blood, obtained in the second trimester of pregnancy. This chain joins TRBV27 and TRBJ1-4; possible D gene TRBD1, 5 bases. Written as DNA, the CDR3 is TGTGCCAGCAGTTTATCCTCGCAGGGAGGGGAAAAACTGTTTTTT. Translating gives CASSLSSQGGEKLFF.